A single sample is the source of the 7 T cell receptor beta chains below, sequenced in a study of shared clonotypes between healthy human individuals. Profiled with immunoSEQ multiplex PCR; TCRdb holds only in-frame clones, not every one. The table shows more than 150,000 clones, with about 66% occurring only once. The sequencing sample was made of memory CD4+ T cells sorted from blood. Subset given: CD45RA-negative fraction. The receptors shown here come from a man under 40 in good health.

V is TRBV7-2 and J is TRBJ2-7; 11 bases align to TRBD2. This CDR3 is 15 amino acids long. After removal of 3 bases from V and 3 bases from J, the junction contained 4 bases not matched to a gene. Germline assignment: CDR1 SGHTA and CDR2 FQGNSA. CDR3 bases: TGTGCCAGCAGCTTCCTAGCGGGAGGCAGCTACGAGCAGTACTTC. This translates into CASSFLAGGSYEQYF.

J is TRBJ1-5 and V is TRBV7-2; the D is unclear. The CDR3 spans 13 residues. V lost 4 bases and J 6 bases, leaving 10 bases between the germline ends. Germline V lookup: CDR1 SGHTA, CDR2 FQGNSA. Here the CDR3 DNA reads TGTGCCAGCAGCTCCGCGGGGAGTCAGCCCCAGCATTTT. It is translated as CASSSAGSQPQHF.

The V call is TRBV30, the J call TRBJ2-7; weak D call: TRBD1 (6 bases). This CDR3 comprises 11 residues. Looked up from germline, CDR1 is GTSNPN and CDR2 is SVGIG (reference sequence). The V end lost 4 bases, the J end lost 3 bases, and 7 bases lay between the germline ends. The CDR3 spells CAWKDSYEQYF. In nucleotides, the CDR3 is TGTGCCTGGAAGGACAGCTACGAGCAGTACTTC.

This clone appeared a few times. The J gene is TRBJ1-2, the V gene TRBV6-5, with TRBD1 as a possible D gene (6 bases). Germline lookup yields CDR1 MNHEY and CDR2 SVGAGI. The CDR3 is 15 residues long. V shed 6 bases and J shed 5 bases, with 19 bases lying between them. Here the CDR3 DNA reads TGTGCCAGCAGGCCGGGGCGAGGGGGAATTTATGGCTACACCTTC. This encodes CASRPGRGGIYGYTF.

The J gene is TRBJ2-2, the V gene TRBV6-4; TRBD2 matches at 8 bases. V shed 1 base, J shed 6 bases, and the junction held 7 bases outside the gene matches. Germline values: CDR1 MRHNA, CDR2 SNTAGT. The CDR3 is 16 residues long. CDR3 sequence: CASSDWSGGLPGELFF. CDR3 nucleotides: TGTGCCAGCAGTGACTGGTCGGGAGGGCTCCCCGGGGAGCTGTTTTTT.

The chain recombines TRBV10-1 with TRBJ2-1; D call uncertain. Trimming removed 2 bases from V and 9 bases from J, with 11 bases in between. This CDR3 has 13 amino acids. The germline V gene has CDR1 WNHNN and CDR2 SYGVQD (reference sequence). The CDR3 nucleotides read TGCGCCAGCAGTGAGCCCGGCTTTGGTGAGCAGTTCTTC. Amino acids: CASSEPGFGEQFF.

This rearrangement joins TRBV11-2 to TRBJ1-1, with D tentatively TRBD1 (5 bases). The germline V gene encodes CDR1 SGHAT and CDR2 FQNNGV. The V end lost 7 bases, the J end lost 2 bases, and 17 bases lay between the germline ends. The CDR3 totals 15 residues. The CDR3 DNA reads TGTGCCAGCAAAAAAACCGGGACGACTAACACTGAAGCTTTCTTT. Translating gives CASKKTGTTNTEAFF.